The sequence of this TCR beta chain was determined in a study of blood T cell dynamics during melanoma immunotherapy. CDR1 is LGHNA, CDR2 YSLEER, per germline. The germline V and J ends were trimmed by 0 bases and 3 bases, with 8 bases remaining between them. CDR3 length equals 14 residues. Sample time point: week 3, after first cycle of checkpoint inhibitor. Disease control meant complete response, partial response or stable disease at 12 weeks. The repertoire was sequenced with immunoSEQ multiplex PCR; TCRdb's copy has only in-frame clones and lacks some. The sample contains 11,000 or so clones, over 75% of which appear only once.

The gene calls are TRBV4-3 and TRBJ1-1; no clear D gene. The sequence came from a human donor with melanoma. This material consisted of blood, taken from a patient treated with checkpoint blockade. The CDR3 protein is CASSQDGVDTEAFF. The CDR3 region has the DNA TGCGCCAGCAGCCAAGACGGAGTAGACACTGAAGCTTTCTTT.